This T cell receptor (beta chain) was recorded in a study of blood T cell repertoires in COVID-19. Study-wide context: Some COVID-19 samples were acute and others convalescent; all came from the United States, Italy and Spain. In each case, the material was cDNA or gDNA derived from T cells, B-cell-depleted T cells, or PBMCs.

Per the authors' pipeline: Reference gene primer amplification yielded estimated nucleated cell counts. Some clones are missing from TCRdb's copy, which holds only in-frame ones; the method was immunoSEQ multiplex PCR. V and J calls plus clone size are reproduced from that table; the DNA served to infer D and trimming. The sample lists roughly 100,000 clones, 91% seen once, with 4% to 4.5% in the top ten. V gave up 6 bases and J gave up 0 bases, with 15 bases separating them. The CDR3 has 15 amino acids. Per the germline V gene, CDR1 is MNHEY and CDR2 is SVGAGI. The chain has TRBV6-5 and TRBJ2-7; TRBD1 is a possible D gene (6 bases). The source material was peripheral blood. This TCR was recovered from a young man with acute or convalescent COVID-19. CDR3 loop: CASRIPRGPSYEQYF. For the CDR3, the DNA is TGTGCCAGCAGGATCCCCAGGGGCCCCTCCTACGAGCAGTACTTC.